The present T cell receptor (beta chain) was sequenced within a study of blood T cell repertoires in COVID-19. About the research overall: The study drew acute and convalescent COVID-19 samples from the United States, Italy and Spain. T cells, B-cell-depleted T cells, or PBMCs supplied cDNA or gDNA.

Authors' data handling: Amplification of reference gene primers was used by the study to estimate nucleated cell counts. Profiling relied on immunoSEQ multiplex PCR, and the TCRdb table lists in-frame clones only, not all of them. The DNA gave D and trimming, while V, J and clone size come from that table. The data contain some 80,000 clones, 80% to 95% of them seen just once; the ten biggest clones take up under 0.8%. This clone was detected once. The CDR3 runs 15 residues. The junction had 3 bases not matched to a gene; V was cut back by 4 bases and J by 4 bases. The germline V gene encodes CDR1 SGHNT and CDR2 YENEEA.

This sequence originates from an elderly woman with acute or convalescent COVID-19. Material: peripheral blood. The chain uses TRBV11-3 and TRBJ2-2, with 10 bases lining up with TRBD2. The CDR3 bases are TGTGCCAGCAGCTACAGCGGGGGGGCCACCGGGGAGCTGTTTTTT. Its protein is CASSYSGGATGELFF.